Presented here are 6 T cell receptor beta chains from one specimen sequenced in a study of blood T cell repertoires in COVID-19 (dated by TCRdb to the early 2020s). The library came from the immunoSEQ multiplex PCR assay. TCRdb limited this immuneACCESS table to in-frame rearrangements with V and J called. A share of clones is missing; checked studies link under half to unresolved V genes, and the rest is unexplained. A total of about 160,000 clones appear in this sample, around 80% of them only once. The ten top clones hold around 8.4% of the sample. Sample: peripheral blood. Receptors were obtained from a woman older than 75 with active or convalescent COVID-19.

The rearrangement joins TRBV7-9 to TRBJ1-1; D remains ambiguous. The CDR3 is 14 residues long. CDR1 is SEHNR and CDR2 is FQNEAQ in the germline V gene (reference sequence). The V end lost 7 bases, the J end lost 2 bases, and 14 bases lay between the germline ends. In nucleotides, the CDR3 is TGTGCCAGCAAACCAGACTCCTTTAACACTGAAGCTTTCTTT. Translating gives CASKPDSFNTEAFF.

This sequence joins TRBV7-2 and TRBJ1-2, with 8 bases lining up with TRBD1. The CDR3 is made up of 13 amino acids. With V trimmed by 7 bases and J by 8 bases, 9 bases remained unmatched. Germline CDR1 and CDR2: SGHTA and FQGNSA. In DNA, the CDR3 is TGTGCCAGCACCCTGGACAGGGTGAAGGGCTACACCTTC. Protein sequence: CASTLDRVKGYTF.

This chain joins TRBV6-5 and TRBJ1-5, with a possible D match to TRBD1 (5 bases). The V end was cut by 5 bases, the J end by 4 bases, with 15 bases between. CDR1 is MNHEY, CDR2 SVGAGI, per germline. The CDR3 loop spans 15 amino acids. The CDR3 spells CASSREGRANQPQHF. CDR3 in DNA: TGTGCCAGCAGTCGGGAGGGGCGCGCAAATCAGCCCCAGCATTTT.

The chain is built from TRBV6-5 and TRBJ2-7; perhaps TRBD2 as D (6 bases). The V gene lost 6 bases and the J gene lost 1 base, with 10 bases spanning the gap. There are 13 residues in the CDR3. Germline V gene lookup returns CDR1 MNHEY and CDR2 SVGAGI. The CDR3 is CASRAGGSYEQYF. CDR3 sequence (DNA): TGTGCCAGCAGGGCCGGGGGTTCCTACGAGCAGTACTTC.

There are a few counts of this clone. The genes are TRBV11-2 and TRBJ1-3; tentative D call: TRBD1 (6 bases). V was trimmed by 5 bases and J by 4 bases, leaving 12 bases between them. The germline V gene encodes CDR1 SGHAT and CDR2 FQNNGV. There are 14 residues in the CDR3. Here the CDR3 reads CASSPQGTGNTIYF. The CDR3 coding sequence is TGTGCCAGCAGCCCCCAGGGGACGGGAAACACCATATATTTT.

This chain connects TRBV5-4 to TRBJ1-1; no clear D. Germline assignment: CDR1 SGHNT and CDR2 YYREEE (reference sequence). V lost 4 bases, J lost 1 base, and 8 bases lay in between. CDR3 size: 13 residues. Written as DNA, the CDR3 is TGTGCCAGCAGCCCTAACGCGAACACTGAAGCTTTCTTT. Translation: CASSPNANTEAFF.